These 21 T cell receptor beta chains originate from one sample sequenced in a study of cytomegalovirus exposure and HLA in healthy donors. PCR amplification relied on 60 Vbeta primers (plus 13 Jbeta primers). Profiling relied on immunoSEQ multiplex PCR, and the TCRdb table lists in-frame clones only, not all of them. This sample carries 180,000 or so clones, approximately 80% of them seen once, and the ten largest clones take about 0.8%. The sequenced sample was PBMCs. The receptors stem from a female donor in good health and CMV-seronegative.

The J gene is TRBJ2-7, the V gene TRBV2; perhaps TRBD2 as D (6 bases). Germline loops: CDR1 SNHLY, CDR2 FYNNEI. The CDR3 loop spans 12 amino acids. Trimming cost V 7 bases and J 2 bases, with 9 bases left between them. The DNA of the CDR3 is TGTGCCAGCAACGGGAGCCCCTACGAGCAGTACTTC. The encoded protein is CASNGSPYEQYF.

The V call is TRBV7-9, the J call TRBJ2-3; D uncertain. The V gene lost 4 bases and the J gene lost 4 bases, with 6 bases spanning the gap. The CDR3 has 12 residues. Germline assignment: CDR1 SEHNR and CDR2 FQNEAQ (reference sequence). CDR3 sequence (DNA): TGTGCCAGCAGCTCCCAGGCAGATACGCAGTATTTT. Its translation is CASSSQADTQYF.

V usage is TRBV7-9 and J usage is TRBJ2-5; 9 bases match TRBD2. Germline-derived CDR1 and CDR2 are SEHNR and FQNEAQ (reference sequence). J lost 1 base, V lost 2 bases, and 11 bases had no gene match. The CDR3 extends over 18 amino acids. CDR3 protein: CASSLSLAGGRLQETQYF. DNA of the CDR3: TGTGCCAGCAGCTTATCACTAGCGGGTGGACGACTCCAAGAGACCCAGTACTTC.

The chain has TRBV19 and TRBJ1-1; D may be TRBD1 (6 bases). Germline CDR1 LNHDA, CDR2 SQIVND (reference sequence). This CDR3 spans 12 amino acids. Trimming removed 11 bases at V and 1 base at J, with 11 bases between. The CDR3 sequence is CAASQGNTEAFF. CDR3 nucleotide sequence: TGTGCCGCTTCACAGGGGAACACTGAAGCTTTCTTT.

This clone appeared a few times. The chain has TRBV5-4 and TRBJ2-2; perhaps TRBD2 as D (6 bases). The germline CDR1 and CDR2 sequences are SGHNT and YYREEE (reference sequence). The CDR3 runs to 15 residues. V was shortened by 2 bases and J by 3 bases, with 11 bases between the two germline ends. In DNA, the CDR3 is TGTGCCAGCAGCTTAGGCGGGAAGGACACCGGGGAGCTGTTTTTT. It translates to CASSLGGKDTGELFF.

The rearrangement uses TRBV7-9 and TRBJ1-3; D call uncertain. The CDR3 runs 16 residues. V lost 0 bases and J 0 bases, leaving 9 bases between the germline ends. Germline V gives CDR1 SEHNR, CDR2 FQNEAQ (reference sequence). The CDR3 here is CASSLAEVISGNTIYF. The CDR3, as DNA: TGTGCCAGCAGCTTAGCCGAGGTTATCTCTGGAAACACCATATATTTT. Full variable domain (missing parts from reference TRBV7-9 and TRBJ1-3): DTGVSQNPRHKITKRGQNVTFRCDPISEHNRLYWYRQTLGQGPEFLTYFQNEAQLEKSRLLSDRFSAERPKGSFSTLEIQRTEQGDSAMYLCASSLAEVISGNTIYFGEGSWLTVV.

J is TRBJ1-1 and V is TRBV5-6; D is undetermined. Germline loops: CDR1 SGHDT, CDR2 YYEEEE. The CDR3 spans 13 residues. V was cut by 0 bases and J by 6 bases, with 9 bases left in between. CDR3 region: CASSLVAVPEAFF. CDR3 bases: TGTGCCAGCAGCTTGGTCGCGGTCCCTGAAGCTTTCTTT. The whole variable domain, remainder taken from reference TRBV5-6 and TRBJ1-1, is DAGVTQSPTHLIKTRGQQVTLRCSPKSGHDTVSWYQQALGQGPQFIFQYYEEEERQRGNFPDRFSGHQFPNYSSELNVNALLLGDSALYLCASSLVAVPEAFFGQGTRLTVV.

As for this clone: Germline and junction disagree at one end, which may indicate a read error. V gene TRBV7-9 combines with J gene TRBJ1-1, with a possible D match to TRBD1 (5 bases). This CDR3 is 10 amino acids long. Germline CDR1 reads SEHNR; CDR2 reads FQNEAQ (reference sequence). The CDR3 loop is CSSSFGGAFF. In DNA form, the CDR3 reads TGTTCCAGCAGCTTTGGGGGGGCTTTCTTT.

The rearrangement joins TRBV6-5 to TRBJ1-3; D is possibly TRBD1 (6 bases). Germline CDR1 MNHEY, CDR2 SVGAGI. The V end lost 0 bases, the J end lost 4 bases, and 10 bases lay between the germline ends. This CDR3 is built from 15 residues. The CDR3 reads CASSYSQGIGNTIYF. The CDR3 DNA follows: TGTGCCAGCAGTTACTCCCAGGGGATCGGAAACACCATATATTTT.

The genes are TRBV7-9 and TRBJ1-2, with unresolved D. Germline CDR1 reads SEHNR; CDR2 reads FQNEAQ (reference sequence). The ends were cut back, 3 bases at V and 3 bases at J, with 11 bases in the middle. The CDR3 totals 14 residues. The CDR3 DNA is TGTGCCAGCAGCTTGCCCGGTTTCCACTATGGCTACACCTTC. It codes for CASSLPGFHYGYTF.

This clone was seen a handful of times. The gene calls are TRBV6-6 and TRBJ1-2; D is ambiguous. The CDR3 covers 11 residues. The V gene lost 7 bases and the J gene lost 4 bases, with 7 bases spanning the gap. In germline, CDR1 is MNHNY, CDR2 SVGAGI (reference sequence). CDR3 in DNA: TGTGCCAGCAACCAACTCTATGGCTACACCTTC. Translating it yields CASNQLYGYTF.

The chain employs TRBV7-9 and TRBJ2-7; D is unclear. Germline loops: CDR1 SEHNR, CDR2 FQNEAQ (reference sequence). V was shortened by 5 bases and J by 2 bases, with 16 bases between the two germline ends. This CDR3 contains 15 residues. CDR3 loop: CASSPDAGLTYEQYF. The CDR3 coding sequence is TGTGCCAGCAGCCCAGACGCAGGCTTGACCTACGAGCAGTACTTC.

The CDR3 sequence: CASTTRGHTGELFF. CDR3 nucleotides: TGTGCCAGTACCACTAGGGGGCACACCGGGGAGCTGTTTTTT. The rearrangement uses TRBV19 and TRBJ2-2; 7 nucleotides match TRBD1. J was trimmed by 3 bases and V by 7 bases; bases with no gene match: 5. This CDR3 contains 14 residues. CDR1 is LNHDA and CDR2 is SQIVND in the germline V gene (reference sequence).

This clone has only a few counts. The chain uses TRBV12-5 and TRBJ2-1; TRBD2 matches at 9 bases. V lost 7 bases to trimming and J lost 7 bases; unmatched junction nucleotides: 5. The germline gives CDR1 LGHNT, CDR2 FRNRAP. CDR3 size: 13 residues. In DNA, the CDR3 is TGTGCTAGTGTGGGCGGGGGGGCAAATGAGCAGTTCTTC. It translates to CASVGGGANEQFF. Based on the CDR3 plus reference TRBV12-5 and TRBJ2-1, the full variable domain is DARVTQTPRHKVTEMGQEVTMRCQPILGHNTVFWYRQTMMQGLELLAYFRNRAPLDDSGMPKDRFSAEMPDATLATLKIQPSEPRDSAVYFCASVGGGANEQFFGPGTRLTVL.

V and J are TRBV7-9 and TRBJ2-1; 12 bases fit TRBD1. The CDR3 length is 17 residues. Germline V CDR1 and CDR2: SEHNR, FQNEAQ (reference sequence). V lost 5 bases and J lost 7; bases outside the gene matches: 12. CDR3 DNA sequence: TGTGCCAGCAGCCATAGTTCTGGGACAGGGGGCATAAATGAGCAGTTCTTC. This gives the protein CASSHSSGTGGINEQFF. Filled out from reference TRBV7-9 and TRBJ2-1, the complete variable domain reads DTGVSQNPRHKITKRGQNVTFRCDPISEHNRLYWYRQTLGQGPEFLTYFQNEAQLEKSRLLSDRFSAERPKGSFSTLEIQRTEQGDSAMYLCASSHSSGTGGINEQFFGPGTRLTVL.

This chain links TRBV4-3 with TRBJ1-1; D is uncertain. There are 14 residues in the CDR3. Per germline, CDR1 LGHNA and CDR2 YSLEER. V shed 0 bases and J shed 8 bases, with 13 bases lying between them. The CDR3 bases are TGCGCCAGCAGCCAAGATATTCGAAAGCCCGAAGCTTTCTTT. Residues: CASSQDIRKPEAFF.

The chain joins TRBV5-1 to TRBJ2-3; 12 bases line up with TRBD2. The CDR3 runs 16 residues. V was pared by 4 bases and J by 2 bases, with 5 bases of the junction left unmatched. Germline CDR1 is SGHRS and CDR2 is YFSETQ. DNA for the CDR3: TGCGCCAGCAGCCTCCGGACTAGCGGGATCACAGATACGCAGTATTTT. This sequence encodes CASSLRTSGITDTQYF.

This chain uses TRBV12-1 with TRBJ2-3; the D call in the table, TRBD2, was not verified against the DNA. TRBV12-1 is described as a pseudogene. The CDR3 covers 14 residues. CDR3 sequence (DNA): TGTGCCAGGATAACTAGCGGGAGGACAGATACGCAGTATTTT. Protein product: CARITSGRTDTQYF.

The V gene is TRBV30, the J gene TRBJ2-3; D unresolved. The germline V gene has CDR1 GTSNPN and CDR2 SVGIG (reference sequence). The CDR3 has 11 residues. The V end lost 4 bases, the J end lost 4 bases, and 6 bases lay between the germline ends. The CDR3 bases are TGTGCCTGGAATGTCGCAGATACGCAGTATTTT. It yields the protein CAWNVADTQYF.

Only a few counts were recorded for this clone. CDR3 residues: CASVGGQPLFYGYTF. For the CDR3, the DNA is TGTGCCAGCGTGGGCGGACAGCCGCTCTTCTATGGCTACACCTTC. This sequence joins TRBV6-1 and TRBJ1-2; TRBD1 might be the D (6 bases). The V end was cut by 8 bases, the J end by 4 bases, with 20 bases between. Germline V CDR1 and CDR2: MNHNS, SASEGT. The CDR3 has 15 residues.

Only one count was recorded for this clone. A read error may produce the germline difference seen at one junction end. The chain joins TRBV2 to TRBJ2-6; the D gene is possibly TRBD1 (6 bases). The germline V gene has CDR1 SNHLY and CDR2 FYNNEI. CDR3 length equals 14 residues. The CDR3 region is CASSGQAGANGLTF. The CDR3 nucleotides read TGTGCCAGCAGTGGACAGGCTGGGGCCAACGGCCTGACTTTC.